Each of the 8 T cell receptor beta chains below was sequenced from the same sample in a study of blood T cell repertoires in COVID-19. Produced via immunoSEQ multiplex PCR; TCRdb's table is partial and in-frame only. The table lists 150,000 or so clones, 82% of them singletons. Input material: peripheral blood. The source of these receptors is a human donor with acute or convalescent COVID-19. The donor label of this sample is uncertain.

This rearrangement joins TRBV7-9 to TRBJ1-1; D remains unclear. The germline CDR1 and CDR2 sequences are SEHNR and FQNEAQ (reference sequence). V was trimmed by 5 bases and J by 1 base, leaving 8 bases between them. The CDR3 consists of 13 residues. Written as DNA, the CDR3 is TGTGCCAGCAGCCTGAGGGAGAACACTGAAGCTTTCTTT. Translated, it gives CASSLRENTEAFF.

The gene calls are TRBV6-1 and TRBJ2-3; TRBD2 aligns across 15 bases. V lost 0 bases, J lost 0 bases, and 10 bases stayed unmatched. There are 21 residues in the CDR3. Per the germline V gene, CDR1 is MNHNS and CDR2 is SASEGT. The CDR3, as DNA: TGTGCCAGCAGTGAAGCGCTTCCAGGACTAGCGGGGGGGCCCAGCACAGATACGCAGTATTTT. This gives the protein CASSEALPGLAGGPSTDTQYF.

The rearrangement links TRBV29-1 to TRBJ1-1; D remains ambiguous. This CDR3 has 13 amino acids. The ends were cut back, 6 bases at V and 4 bases at J, with 15 bases in the middle. The germline CDR1 and CDR2 sequences are SQVTM and ANQGSEA. The CDR3 loop reads CSVSLQEGTEAFF. The CDR3 DNA is TGCAGCGTATCGCTTCAGGAAGGCACTGAAGCTTTCTTT.

The genes are TRBV18 and TRBJ2-5; no clear D gene. Trimming left V 3 bases short and J 1 base short, with 3 bases between. The CDR3 length is 12 residues. Germline-derived CDR1 and CDR2 are KGHSH and LQKENI. The CDR3 spells CASSPRQETQYF. Here the CDR3 DNA reads TGTGCCAGCTCACCCCGCCAAGAGACCCAGTACTTC.

This clone occurred once. This sequence joins TRBV5-1 and TRBJ2-7; TRBD1 matches at 7 bases. Germline-derived CDR1 and CDR2 are SGHRS and YFSETQ. The CDR3 is 14 amino acids. Losses at the gene ends were 1 base for V and 4 bases for J; bases not matched to a gene: 5. CDR3 sequence: CASSLTGARYEQYF. The DNA for the CDR3 is TGCGCCAGCAGCTTGACAGGGGCGAGGTACGAGCAGTACTTC.

J is TRBJ1-2 and V is TRBV5-1, with TRBD1 as a possible D gene (5 bases). The V gene's germline CDR1 is SGHRS and CDR2 YFSETQ. The CDR3 sequence is 13 residues long. V was shortened by 4 bases and J by 3 bases, with 10 bases between the two germline ends. The CDR3 DNA reads TGCGCCAGCAGCCGGGGCGGGGACTATGGCTACACCTTC. This encodes CASSRGGDYGYTF.

This clone has just a few counts. The chain couples TRBV29-1 to TRBJ1-2, with D perhaps TRBD1 (6 bases). This CDR3 spans 14 amino acids. V was shortened by 4 bases and J by 4 bases, with 16 bases between the two germline ends. Germline lookup yields CDR1 SQVTM and CDR2 ANQGSEA. As DNA, the CDR3 is TGCAGCGTTGGACAACAGGGATTTGGCTATGGCTACACCTTC. Translated, it gives CSVGQQGFGYGYTF. Based on the CDR3 plus reference TRBV29-1 and TRBJ1-2, the full variable domain is SAVISQKPSRDICQRGTSLTIQCQVDSQVTMMFWYRQQPGQSLTLIATANQGSEATYESGFVIDKFPISRPNLTFSTLTVSNMSPEDSSIYLCSVGQQGFGYGYTFGSGTRLTVV.

The V gene is TRBV3-1 (or the pseudogene TRBV3-2), the J gene TRBJ1-2; maybe TRBD1 (5 bases). Germline V gives CDR1 LGHDT, CDR2 YNNKEL (reference sequence). There are 11 residues in the CDR3. V dropped 4 bases and J dropped 11 bases, with 11 bases sitting between them. This CDR3 reads CASSPGVGYTF. The CDR3 DNA follows: TGTGCCAGCAGCCCGGGGGTTGGTTACACCTTC.